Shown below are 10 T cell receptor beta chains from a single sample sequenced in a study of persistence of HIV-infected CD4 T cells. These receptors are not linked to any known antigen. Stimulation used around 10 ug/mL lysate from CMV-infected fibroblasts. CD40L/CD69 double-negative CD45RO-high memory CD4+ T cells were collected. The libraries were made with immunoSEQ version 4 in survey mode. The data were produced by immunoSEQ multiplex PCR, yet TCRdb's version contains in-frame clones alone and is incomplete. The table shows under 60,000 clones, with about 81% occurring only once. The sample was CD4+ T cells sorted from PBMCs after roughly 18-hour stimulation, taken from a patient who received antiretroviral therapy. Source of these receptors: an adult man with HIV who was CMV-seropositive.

As DNA, the CDR3 is TGTGCCAGCAGCTTAAGAGGGGGACAGGGGGCAAACCGGGACAATCAGCCCCAGCATTTT. Protein sequence: CASSLRGGQGANRDNQPQHF. The rearrangement uses TRBV7-8 and TRBJ1-5; TRBD1 aligns across 12 bases. The junction had 14 bases not matched to a gene; V was cut back by 2 bases and J by 3 bases. CDR1 and CDR2 (germline): SGHVS, FQNEAQ. CDR3 length equals 20 residues.

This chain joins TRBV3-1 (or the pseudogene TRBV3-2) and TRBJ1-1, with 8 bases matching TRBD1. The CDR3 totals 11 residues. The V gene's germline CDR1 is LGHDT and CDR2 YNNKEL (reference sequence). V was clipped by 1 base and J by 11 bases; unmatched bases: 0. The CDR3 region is CASSQAGGAFF. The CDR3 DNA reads TGTGCCAGCAGCCAAGCAGGGGGCGCTTTCTTT.

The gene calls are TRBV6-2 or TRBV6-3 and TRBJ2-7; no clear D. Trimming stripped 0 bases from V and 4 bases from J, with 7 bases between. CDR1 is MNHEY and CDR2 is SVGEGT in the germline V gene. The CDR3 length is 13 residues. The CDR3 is CASSYSRYYEQYF. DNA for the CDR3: TGTGCCAGCAGTTACTCAAGATATTACGAGCAGTACTTC.

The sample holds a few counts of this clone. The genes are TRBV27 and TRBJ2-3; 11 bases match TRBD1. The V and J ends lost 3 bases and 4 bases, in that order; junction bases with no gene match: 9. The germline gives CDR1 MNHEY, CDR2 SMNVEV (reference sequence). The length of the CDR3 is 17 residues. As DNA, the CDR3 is TGTGCCAGCAGTTTCCGACGGACAGGGGGCGCGTCAGATACGCAGTATTTT. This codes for CASSFRRTGGASDTQYF.

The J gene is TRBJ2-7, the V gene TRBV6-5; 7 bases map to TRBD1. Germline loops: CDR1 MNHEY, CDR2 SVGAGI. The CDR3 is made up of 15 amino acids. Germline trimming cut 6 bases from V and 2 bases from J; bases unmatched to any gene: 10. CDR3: CASRPLPGTAYEQYF. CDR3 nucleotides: TGTGCCAGCAGACCACTACCAGGGACAGCCTACGAGCAGTACTTC.

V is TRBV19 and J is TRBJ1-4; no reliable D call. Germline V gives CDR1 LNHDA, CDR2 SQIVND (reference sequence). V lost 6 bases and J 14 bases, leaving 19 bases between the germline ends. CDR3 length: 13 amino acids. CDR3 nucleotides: TGTGCCAGTAGCCCCACTGAACTTTGGGGTCTGTTTTTT. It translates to CASSPTELWGLFF.

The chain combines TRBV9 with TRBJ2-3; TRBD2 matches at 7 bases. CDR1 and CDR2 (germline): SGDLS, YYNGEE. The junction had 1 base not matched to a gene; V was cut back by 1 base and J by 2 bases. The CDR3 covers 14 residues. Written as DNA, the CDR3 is TGTGCCAGCAGCGTATGGGACTACACAGATACGCAGTATTTT. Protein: CASSVWDYTDTQYF.

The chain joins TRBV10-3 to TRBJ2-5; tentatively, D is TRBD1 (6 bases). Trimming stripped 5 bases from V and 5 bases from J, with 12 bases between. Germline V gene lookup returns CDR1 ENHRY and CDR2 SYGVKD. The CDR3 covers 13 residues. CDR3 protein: CAISSTGWETQYF. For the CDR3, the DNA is TGTGCCATCAGTAGCACAGGGTGGGAGACCCAGTACTTC.

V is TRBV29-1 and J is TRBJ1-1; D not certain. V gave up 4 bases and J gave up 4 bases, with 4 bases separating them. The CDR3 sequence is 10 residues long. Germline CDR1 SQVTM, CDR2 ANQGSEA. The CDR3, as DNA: TGCAGCGTTGGGAGCACTGAAGCTTTCTTT. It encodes CSVGSTEAFF.

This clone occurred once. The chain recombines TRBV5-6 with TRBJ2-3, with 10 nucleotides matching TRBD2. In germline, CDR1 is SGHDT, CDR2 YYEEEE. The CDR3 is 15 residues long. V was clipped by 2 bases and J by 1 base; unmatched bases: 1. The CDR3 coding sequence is TGTGCCAGCAGCTTCCTAGCGGGAGGCACAGATACGCAGTATTTT. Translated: CASSFLAGGTDTQYF.